Below, 20 T cell receptor beta chains from the same sample are listed, as sequenced in a study of T-cell memory formation after mild COVID-19. TCRdb processed the 5' RACE reads anew with MiXCR; each CDR3 protein has one entry. The data contain approximately 60,000 distinct CDR3 sequences, more than 8% of them seen just once; the ten biggest clones take up 1.2%. The sequenced sample was PBMCs or a T cell subset sorted from them (not recorded which). The source of these receptors is a man aged 18 to 30 who had mild COVID-19 (a few samples of this study predate the infection). Cell type and time point are not known.

This clonotype was counted a few times. The CDR3 DNA sequence: TGCAGTGCTAGCCCCCAGGGTGTTGAAAAACTGTTTTTT. Protein product: CSASPQGVEKLFF. The chain employs TRBV20-1 and TRBJ1-4, with D maybe TRBD1 (5 bases). Germline V CDR1 and CDR2: DFQATT, SNEGSKA (reference sequence). The CDR3 has 13 residues. V shed 3 bases and J shed 7 bases, with 12 bases lying between them.

This clonotype was seen a handful of times. The chain is built from TRBV7-2 and TRBJ2-5; D unresolved. The germline gives CDR1 SGHTA, CDR2 FQGNSA. Trimming took off 5 bases at V and 7 bases at J, with 14 bases between the two ends. There are 13 residues in the CDR3. CDR3 in DNA: TGTGCCAGCAGCCCGTCGAAGGGATCGACCCAGTACTTC. Translation: CASSPSKGSTQYF.

The chain employs TRBV4-2 and TRBJ1-2; 7 nucleotides match TRBD1. The CDR3 loop spans 15 amino acids. The trim removed 0 bases at V and 8 bases at J, leaving 9 bases unmatched. Germline lookup yields CDR1 LGHNA and CDR2 YNFKEQ. In DNA form, the CDR3 reads TGTGCCAGCAGCCAAGACGGTGACAGGGTGGGCGGCTACACCTTC. This translates into CASSQDGDRVGGYTF.

This clonotype came up a few times. J is TRBJ2-1 and V is TRBV6-6; 7 nucleotides align to TRBD1. Germline CDR1 reads MNHNY; CDR2 reads SVGAGI (reference sequence). This CDR3 is 14 amino acids long. Trimming removed 5 bases from V and 7 bases from J; junction bases left unmatched: 8. Here the CDR3 reads CASSAQGVRNEQFF. CDR3 bases: TGTGCCAGCAGTGCGCAGGGGGTTCGGAATGAGCAGTTCTTC.

V usage is TRBV15 and J usage is TRBJ2-2; a possible D gene is TRBD2 (6 bases). Trimming stripped 0 bases from V and 7 bases from J, with 9 bases between. In germline, CDR1 is LNHNV, CDR2 YYDKDF (reference sequence). The CDR3 runs to 14 residues. The CDR3 DNA follows: TGTGCCACCAGCAGAGATGGGGGGATCGGGGAGCTGTTTTTT. Its protein is CATSRDGGIGELFF. Using reference TRBV15 and TRBJ2-2 for the parts outside the CDR3, the full variable domain is DAMVIQNPRYQVTQFGKPVTLSCSQTLNHNVMYWYQQKSSQAPKLLFHYYDKDFNNEADTPDNFQSRRPNTSFCFLDIRSPGLGDTAMYLCATSRDGGIGELFFGEGSRLTVL.

The chain has TRBV6-2 or TRBV6-3 and TRBJ2-5; no clear D gene. Trimming stripped 2 bases from V and 5 bases from J, with 9 bases between. This CDR3 region has 13 residues. Germline V gene sequence: CDR1 MNHEY, CDR2 SVGEGT. This CDR3 is CASSYDPRETQYF. In DNA, the CDR3 is TGTGCCAGCAGTTACGACCCCAGGGAGACCCAGTACTTC.

This clonotype was seen a handful of times. V gene TRBV20-1 combines with J gene TRBJ2-2; 7 bases fit TRBD1. J was trimmed by 6 bases and V by 6 bases; bases with no gene match: 10. CDR1 is DFQATT, CDR2 SNEGSKA, per germline (reference sequence). This CDR3 region has 14 residues. This CDR3 is CSADRDRQPGELFF. The CDR3 nucleotides are TGCAGTGCCGACAGGGACCGCCAACCCGGGGAGCTGTTTTTT.

This clonotype has ten or more counts. The CDR3 sequence: CASSFGTGKKTQYF. Here the CDR3 DNA reads TGTGCCAGCAGCTTCGGGACAGGGAAGAAGACCCAGTACTTC. This chain uses TRBV7-2 with TRBJ2-5; TRBD1 agrees at 9 bases. Germline trimming cut 3 bases from V and 6 bases from J; bases unmatched to any gene: 5. The length of the CDR3 is 14 residues. CDR1 and CDR2 (germline): SGHTA, FQGNSA.

The sample holds many counts of this clonotype. The J gene is TRBJ2-1, the V gene TRBV7-2, with D unresolved. Germline loops: CDR1 SGHTA, CDR2 FQGNSA. CDR3 length equals 14 residues. Trimming removed 1 base from V and 6 bases from J, with 10 bases in between. The CDR3: CASSLGATVNEQFF. CDR3 in DNA: TGTGCCAGCAGCTTAGGCGCGACGGTCAATGAGCAGTTCTTC.

The CDR3 DNA is TGTGCCAGCAGCTTCGGGACTAGCGACCTCACCGGGGAGCTGTTTTTT. Protein sequence: CASSFGTSDLTGELFF. The rearrangement joins TRBV12-3 or TRBV12-4 to TRBJ2-2; TRBD2 agrees at 10 bases. Germline trimming cut 6 bases from V and 4 bases from J; bases unmatched to any gene: 8. The CDR3 length is 16 residues.

The chain joins TRBV4-2 to TRBJ1-6; D is uncertain. The germline V gene has CDR1 LGHNA and CDR2 YNFKEQ. This CDR3 is 15 amino acids long. V lost 0 bases and J lost 13, with 16 bases in between. The CDR3 nucleotides read TGTGCCAGCAGCCAAGATCCCGGTCCGGAGGAGCCCCTCCACTTT. Residues: CASSQDPGPEEPLHF.

This clonotype has more than one count but fewer than ten. The genes are TRBV12-3 or TRBV12-4 and TRBJ2-2, with D possibly TRBD1 on 6 matching bases. V lost 6 bases, J lost 3 bases, and 8 bases lay in between. This CDR3 is 13 amino acids long. CDR3 sequence: CASRQGHTGELFF. In DNA, the CDR3 is TGTGCCAGCAGGCAGGGGCACACCGGGGAGCTGTTTTTT.

The rearrangement joins TRBV6-6 to TRBJ1-6; TRBD1 is a possible D gene (5 bases). The V gene lost 7 bases and the J gene lost 10 bases, with 20 bases spanning the gap. The length of the CDR3 is 15 residues. Germline V CDR1 and CDR2: MNHNY, SVGAGI (reference sequence). CDR3 coding DNA: TGTGCCAGCACCCCGCCCCAGGGAACTGGATCACCCCTCCACTTT. This sequence encodes CASTPPQGTGSPLHF.

This sequence joins TRBV5-1 and TRBJ2-3; no firm D call. V shed 3 bases and J shed 0 bases, with 14 bases lying between them. The germline V gene encodes CDR1 SGHRS and CDR2 YFSETQ. The CDR3 runs to 16 residues. The CDR3 coding sequence is TGCGCCAGCAGCTCCGCTTTGGTATCTAGCACAGATACGCAGTATTTT. This gives the protein CASSSALVSSTDTQYF.

This clonotype showed up just a few times. CDR3 loop: CASSLVGGYPTDTQYF. The CDR3 coding sequence is TGTGCCAGCAGTTTAGTGGGGGGTTACCCCACAGATACGCAGTATTTT. The gene calls are TRBV12-3 or TRBV12-4 and TRBJ2-3, with a tentative D call TRBD2 (6 bases). V was clipped by 1 base and J by 2 bases, with 13 bases between them. The CDR3 length is 16 residues.

The chain links TRBV4-1 to TRBJ1-1; 7 bases map to TRBD1. This CDR3 is built from 15 residues. The ends lost 5 bases at V and 0 bases at J; junction bases unmatched: 6. CDR1 and CDR2 (germline): MGHRA, YSYEKL. The chain's CDR3 is CASSSPRGMNTEAFF. Here the CDR3 DNA reads TGCGCCAGCAGCTCCCCCAGGGGGATGAACACTGAAGCTTTCTTT.

The chain uses TRBV7-2 and TRBJ2-5; D possibly corresponds to TRBD2 (6 bases). CDR3 size: 16 residues. V lost 0 bases to trimming and J lost 2 bases, with 13 bases between them. Germline V gives CDR1 SGHTA, CDR2 FQGNSA. CDR3 protein: CASSLAGGNVQETQYF. Here the CDR3 DNA reads TGTGCCAGCAGCTTAGCGGGGGGAAACGTACAAGAGACCCAGTACTTC.

The CDR3 sequence is CASSSSDTNTEAFF. In nucleotides, the CDR3 is TGTGCCAGCAGTTCCTCGGACACCAACACTGAAGCTTTCTTT. J is TRBJ1-1 and V is TRBV12-3 or TRBV12-4; D is possibly TRBD1 (5 bases). This CDR3 has 14 residues. V dropped 4 bases and J dropped 2 bases, with 11 bases sitting between them.

This clonotype is deemed medium-sized. A junction boundary mismatches the germline segment, possibly from a read error. The chain is built from TRBV7-2 and TRBJ2-7; tentative D call: TRBD2 (5 bases). This CDR3 region has 12 residues. Germline CDR1 is SGHTA and CDR2 is FQGNSA. The CDR3 sequence: CASSPRTGSVDF. CDR3 nucleotide sequence: TGTGCCAGCAGCCCCCGTACGGGGTCTGTTGACTTC.

Many counts were recorded for this clonotype. This rearrangement joins TRBV5-1 to TRBJ2-7, with D uncertain. V gave up 6 bases and J gave up 2 bases, with 12 bases separating them. The germline gives CDR1 SGHRS, CDR2 YFSETQ. The CDR3 consists of 13 residues. The CDR3 protein is CASTSSTTYEQYF. The CDR3 nucleotides are TGCGCCAGCACCTCCTCTACCACCTACGAGCAGTACTTC.